These 7 T cell receptor beta chains were all obtained from the same sample, sequenced in a study of blood T cell repertoires in COVID-19. Clones were read by immunoSEQ multiplex PCR, and TCRdb kept only the in-frame ones, dropping some. In the table there are approximately 210,000 clones, roughly 90% of which are singletons. Sequenced sample: peripheral blood. The receptors were sampled from a man aged 40-55 years with active or convalescent COVID-19.

This chain uses TRBV5-1 with TRBJ1-2, with 7 bases fitting TRBD1. Germline V gives CDR1 SGHRS, CDR2 YFSETQ. After removal of 4 bases from V and 1 base from J, the junction contained 10 bases not matched to a gene. The CDR3 is made up of 16 amino acids. The CDR3 here is CASSPRTGGYNYGYTF. The CDR3 DNA follows: TGCGCCAGCAGCCCCCGGACAGGCGGGTATAACTATGGCTACACCTTC.

V gene TRBV28 combines with J gene TRBJ1-1, with TRBD1 identical over 8 bases. The CDR3 consists of 15 residues. Germline V gene data show CDR1 as MDHEN and CDR2 as SYDVKM. Trimming removed 6 bases from V and 4 bases from J; junction bases left unmatched: 10. The CDR3 protein is CASRPQTGASTEAFF. CDR3 nucleotides: TGTGCCAGCAGGCCGCAGACAGGGGCCTCCACTGAAGCTTTCTTT.

The rearrangement joins TRBV25-1 to TRBJ1-2; no firm D call. CDR3 length: 14 amino acids. In germline, CDR1 is MGHDK, CDR2 SYGVNS. Trimming cost V 2 bases and J 0 bases, with 7 bases left between them. The CDR3 bases are TGTGCCAGCAGTGAACCGAGATCTAACTATGGCTACACCTTC. Encoded protein: CASSEPRSNYGYTF.

Here the CDR3 reads CASSQDKGTGVHQPQHF. CDR3 coding DNA: TGTGCCAGCAGCCAAGATAAGGGGACAGGCGTCCATCAGCCCCAGCATTTT. The chain couples TRBV3-1 (or the pseudogene TRBV3-2) to TRBJ1-5, with 8 bases identical to TRBD1. The trim removed 0 bases at V and 5 bases at J, leaving 9 bases unmatched. Per germline, CDR1 LGHDT and CDR2 YNNKEL (reference sequence). This CDR3 contains 17 residues.

V and J are TRBV18 and TRBJ2-7; 8 nucleotides align to TRBD2. Germline V gives CDR1 KGHSH, CDR2 LQKENI. V trimming: 3 bases; J trimming: 2 bases; junction bases outside the gene matches: 6. This CDR3 is 15 amino acids long. The CDR3 protein is CASSPSGTNTYEQYF. The DNA of the CDR3 is TGTGCCAGCTCACCTAGCGGGACAAATACCTACGAGCAGTACTTC.

There are a few counts of this clone. This rearrangement joins TRBV29-1 to TRBJ2-3; no clear D. The CDR3 is made up of 12 amino acids. The germline V and J ends were trimmed by 3 bases and 1 base, with 5 bases remaining between them. Per the germline V gene, CDR1 is SQVTM and CDR2 is ANQGSEA. DNA of the CDR3: TGCAGCGTTGACAATCGCACAGATACGCAGTATTTT. This sequence encodes CSVDNRTDTQYF.

The chain employs TRBV5-5 and TRBJ2-7; unclear D gene. Germline CDR1 SGHKS, CDR2 YYEKEE (reference sequence). The CDR3 covers 14 residues. V was pared by 1 base and J by 1 base, with 9 bases between. This CDR3 is CASSLLGGSYEQYF. CDR3 nucleotide sequence: TGTGCCAGCAGCTTGCTTGGCGGATCCTACGAGCAGTACTTC.